The 5 T cell receptor beta chains in this list originate from one sample, sequenced in a study of tumor-infiltrating lymphocytes in primary liver carcinoma. Unsorted whole blood yielded blood RNA, and germline DNA was extracted as well. A primer matching the constant region was used to make TCR beta cDNA from 500 to 600 ng of total RNA. Library construction for TCR beta comprised three nested multiplex PCR rounds performed with slightly modified ARM-PCR. Investigators reported that the first two PCR rounds, at 9 to 11 cycles each, used TRBV1-TRBV30 forward primers with a C-beta reverse primer. A single record per CDR3 protein comes from TCRdb applying MiXCR to the multiplex PCR reads. The table lists 320,000 or so distinct CDR3 sequences, less than 75% of them singletons, with about 8.4% in the top ten. Sequencing was done on a sample of peripheral blood. The receptors come from a man between 35 and 55 years old with primary liver carcinoma and hepatitis B virus infection.

Note on this clonotype: Relative to the germline gene, one junction end is altered; a read error may explain this. This sequence joins TRBV6-2 or TRBV6-3 and TRBJ2-3; 9 bases agree with TRBD2. This CDR3 region has 19 residues. Germline CDR1 MNHEY, CDR2 SVGEGT. The CDR3 region has the DNA TGTGACAGCAGTTCGAGTCTAGCGGGGACAAGTGCTAGTACAGATACGCAGTATTTT. It specifies CDSSSSLAGTSASTDTQYF.

This clonotype was seen repeatedly, ten times or more. The V call is TRBV10-3, the J call TRBJ2-1; the D is unclear. Germline V gives CDR1 ENHRY, CDR2 SYGVKD. V dropped 2 bases and J dropped 6 bases, with 2 bases sitting between them. The CDR3 sequence is 11 residues long. CDR3 region: CAISEGNEQFF. CDR3 bases: TGTGCCATCAGTGAGGGCAATGAGCAGTTCTTC.

A note on this clonotype: A much larger clone differs from this one at a single base, so this may be a read error. The gene calls are TRBV6-5 and TRBJ2-2; D is unclear. The CDR3 covers 13 residues. V was cut by 0 bases and J by 9 bases, with 8 bases left in between. The V gene's germline CDR1 is MNHEY and CDR2 SVGAGI. The CDR3 reads CASSYSMQRELFF. The CDR3 DNA is TGTGCCAGCAGTTACTCAATGCAACGGGAGCTGTTTTTT.

Many counts were recorded for this clonotype. The V and J genes are TRBV4-3 and TRBJ2-3; 13 bases match TRBD2. Germline V gives CDR1 LGHNA, CDR2 YSLEER. The CDR3 extends over 18 amino acids. The trim removed 1 base at V and 1 base at J, leaving 5 bases unmatched. The CDR3 reads CASSQVGLAGLGTDTQYF. CDR3 DNA: TGCGCCAGCAGCCAAGTGGGACTAGCGGGATTAGGCACAGATACGCAGTATTTT.

The chain couples TRBV12-3 or TRBV12-4 to TRBJ2-3, with D possibly being TRBD2 (6 bases). V was pared by 6 bases and J by 0 bases, with 10 bases between. The CDR3 is 14 amino acids. The CDR3 protein is CASRAGVSTDTQYF. The CDR3 coding sequence is TGTGCCAGCAGAGCGGGTGTTAGCACAGATACGCAGTATTTT.